Listed below are T cell receptor beta chains from one sample, sequenced in a study of follicular helper T cells after annual influenza vaccination. Libraries were prepared by immunoSEQ multiplex PCR; TCRdb keeps only in-frame clonotypes and omits some of them. The repertoire includes some 8,300 clones, approximately 78% of them detected once, and about 4% sits in the top ten. The specimen comprised CXCR5+ CD38- circulating T follicular helper cells from blood, sampled 7 days after influenza vaccination. The receptors come from an adult who received the influenza vaccine. CDR3s include the opening cysteine and the closing phenylalanine or tryptophan. The D gene is left open where the match is weak. For some rows the clone size is stated as once, few or many, or as a class when expanded; others skip it.

V gene	J gene	D gene	clone size	CDR3 DNA	CDR3 protein
TRBV9	TRBJ1-1	NA	once	TGTGCCAGCAGCGTAGCTGGCAGAGGGGGAACTGAAGCTTTCTTT	CASSVAGRGGTEAFF
TRBV19	TRBJ2-7	NA	NA	TGTGCCAGTAGTATAACTGGCGGGAAGCCCTACGAGCAGTACTTC	CASSITGGKPYEQYF
TRBV2	TRBJ2-7	TRBD2	NA	TGTGCCAGCAGTGAAAGAGGGAGGGATCCCTACGAGCAGTACTTC	CASSERGRDPYEQYF
TRBV2	TRBJ1-4	NA	NA	TGTGCCAGCAGTGCCGACAGTGCAACTAATGAAAAACTGTTTTTT	CASSADSATNEKLFF
TRBV5-4	TRBJ2-1	NA	NA	TGTGCCAGCAGCCCGGTGGGGGTCTCCTACAATGAGCAATTCTTC	CASSPVGVSYNEQFF
TRBV5-4	TRBJ2-1	TRBD2	NA	TGTGCCAGCAGCTTGGGTAGCGGGGGTTACAATGAGCAGTTCTTC	CASSLGSGGYNEQFF
TRBV28	TRBJ2-1	NA	NA	TGTGCCAGCAGTTTTTTGGGCGGAGGAAACAATGAGCAGTTCTTC	CASSFLGGGNNEQFF
TRBV5-5	TRBJ1-2	NA	NA	TGTGCCAGCAGCTTGGCCGGGGGGGACTATGGCTACACCTTC	CASSLAGGDYGYTF
TRBV7-8	TRBJ2-7	NA	NA	TGTGCCAGCAGCCCCGGGACTCCAGTGGTCTACGAGCAGTACTTC	CASSPGTPVVYEQYF
TRBV18	TRBJ1-5	NA	NA	TGTGCCAGCTCACCAGGGGAGAATCAGCCCCAGCATTTT	CASSPGENQPQHF
TRBV2	TRBJ1-6	NA	NA	TGTGCCAGCAGTGAATCCATACCTAATTCACCCCTCCACTTT	CASSESIPNSPLHF
TRBV5-6	TRBJ1-3	NA	NA	TGTGCCAGCAGCTTGTACTCTGGAAACACCATATATTTT	CASSLYSGNTIYF
TRBV27	TRBJ2-7	TRBD1	NA	TGTGCCAGCAGTTTAAACAATCCCCGGCGGGACAGGGAGTCCTTC	CASSLNNPRRDRESF
TRBV30	TRBJ1-4	NA	NA	TGTGCCTGGAGTGTACGGACAGCTGGGGAAAAACTGTTTTTT	CAWSVRTAGEKLFF
TRBV7-9	TRBJ1-3	NA	once	TGTGCCAGCAGACAGGGTTCTGGAAACACCATATATTTT	CASRQGSGNTIYF
TRBV30	TRBJ1-1	NA	few	TGTGCCTGGAGTGCACCGTCAAGGACTGAAGCTTTCTTT	CAWSAPSRTEAFF
TRBV29-1	TRBJ1-2	NA	NA	TGCAGCGTGGGGGTAGGGGGGCTGGGTGGCTACACCTTC	CSVGVGGLGGYTF
TRBV5-4	TRBJ2-5	TRBD1	NA	TGTGCCAGCAGCCATTCGCCGACAGGGGGCAAAGAGACCCAGTACTTC	CASSHSPTGGKETQYF
TRBV5-6	TRBJ2-1	TRBD2	NA	TGTGCCAGCAGGATATTAAGCGGGGCTAACTCCTACAATGAGCAGTTCTTC	CASRILSGANSYNEQFF
TRBV21-1	TRBJ1-1	NA	NA	TGTGCCAGCAGCAAAGAAGGCGGGGGCGCCACTGAAGCTTTCTTT	CASSKEGGGATEAFF
TRBV7-3	TRBJ2-1	TRBD1	NA	TGTGCCAGCAGTGCAGGGGACAGGGACGGGAATGAGCAGTTCTTC	CASSAGDRDGNEQFF
TRBV5-4	TRBJ2-1	TRBD2	NA	TGTGCCAGCAGTAGCGGGGAGGGGATCTACAATGAGCAGTTCTTC	CASSSGEGIYNEQFF
TRBV11-3	TRBJ2-3	TRBD1	NA	TGTGCCAGCAGCTCAGTCCACAGGGGCAGCACAGATACGCAGTATTTT	CASSSVHRGSTDTQYF
TRBV5-6	TRBJ2-1	NA	NA	TGTGCCAGCACCGGGGGCCCTAACAATGAGCAGTTCTTC	CASTGGPNNEQFF
TRBV28	TRBJ2-7	TRBD2	NA	TGTGCCAGCAATAGTATGAGTAGCGGGGCCTACGAGCAGTACTTC	CASNSMSSGAYEQYF
TRBV23-1	TRBJ1-3	TRBD1	NA	TGCGCCAGCAGTTCCGACAGGGAAAGAAACACCATATATTTT	CASSSDRERNTIYF
TRBV9	TRBJ1-1	TRBD1	few	TGTGCCAGCAGTCGAAGATCGACAGGGGAGACTGAAGCTTTCTTT	CASSRRSTGETEAFF
TRBV7-2	TRBJ2-7	TRBD1	NA	TGTGCCAGCTCCATCTCCGGGACAGGGACCTACGAGCAGTACTTC	CASSISGTGTYEQYF
TRBV21-1	TRBJ1-5	NA	NA	TGTGCCAGCAAACCGGGACAGCCGAATCAGCCCCAGCATTTT	CASKPGQPNQPQHF
TRBV7-9	TRBJ2-3	NA	NA	TGTGCCAGCAGTCGGGGGGATACGCAGTATTTT	CASSRGDTQYF
TRBV6-6	TRBJ1-1	NA	NA	TGTGCCAGCAGTTTTCGGCAGGTTGAAGCTTTCTTT	CASSFRQVEAFF
TRBV7-2	TRBJ2-7	NA	NA	TGTGCCAGCAGCTTAACGGTAGGCGGGGCCGGAAACATCTACGAGCAGTACTTC	CASSLTVGGAGNIYEQYF
TRBV7-6	TRBJ1-4	NA	few	TGTGCCAGCAGTGCCACCCGGGCTTTAGGTGAAAAACTGTTTTTT	CASSATRALGEKLFF
TRBV29-1	TRBJ1-2	NA	NA	TGCAGCGCCTTGCGAGGGGGGGCTGGCTACACCTTC	CSALRGGAGYTF
TRBV6-6	TRBJ1-1	NA	NA	TGTGCCAGCACCAACTCGGGTATCACTGAAGCTTTCTTT	CASTNSGITEAFF
TRBV5-6	TRBJ1-1	NA	NA	TGTGCCAGCAGACCCGTAAGGGGGGCAGCTTTCTTT	CASRPVRGAAFF
TRBV27	TRBJ2-3	NA	NA	TGTGCCAGCAGGACCCAACCATCTTCAATGCAGTATTTT	CASRTQPSSMQYF
TRBV11-3	TRBJ2-7	NA	few	TGTGCCAGCAGCCGGGGAGGCCAGCAGTACTTC	CASSRGGQQYF
TRBV5-8	TRBJ1-4	NA	NA	TGTGCCAGCAGCTTGACCCATGAAAAACTGTTTTTT	CASSLTHEKLFF
TRBV18	TRBJ1-5	NA	NA	TGTGCCAGCTCACCACCGACAGGACATCAGCCCCAGCATTTT	CASSPPTGHQPQHF
TRBV6-9	TRBJ2-2	TRBD1	NA	TGTGCCAGCAGTTCAGGGGGCGGAGGCGGGGAGCTGTTTTTT	CASSSGGGGGELFF
TRBV19	TRBJ2-2	TRBD1	NA	TGTGCCAGTCGTCCGGGACAGGGGATCGGGGAGCTGTTTTTT	CASRPGQGIGELFF
TRBV2	TRBJ2-2	NA	NA	TGTGCCAGCAACCAACTAGATCGGCACGCCGGGGAGCTGTTTTTT	CASNQLDRHAGELFF
TRBV5-4	TRBJ1-2	NA	few	TGTGCCAGCAGTTCGGGACGGAGTAACTATGGCTACACCTTC	CASSSGRSNYGYTF
TRBV19	TRBJ1-2	NA	NA	TGTGCCAGTAGTAGCAGGGGAGGTCGAGGCTACACCTTC	CASSSRGGRGYTF
TRBV5-1	TRBJ2-7	NA	once	TGCGCCAGCAGCCCATCTGCAGGTCGAAGCTCCTACGAGCAGTACTTC	CASSPSAGRSSYEQYF
TRBV5-6	TRBJ2-3	TRBD2	NA	TGTGCCAGCAGCCTGGGGAAGCGGGGCTGGTATACGCAGTATTTT	CASSLGKRGWYTQYF
TRBV7-2	TRBJ2-4	NA	NA	TGTGCCAGCAGCCCCACGGGGGGCGGATTAGCCAAAAACATTCAGTACTTC	CASSPTGGGLAKNIQYF